A selection of T cell receptor beta chains follows, all from one sample in a study of blood T cell repertoires in COVID-19. Sequenced by immunoSEQ multiplex PCR; TCRdb stores in-frame clones only, minus some. Of under 250,000 clones listed, about four fifths are singletons. Sequenced: peripheral blood. The receptors originated from an older man with acute or convalescent COVID-19. The CDR3 runs from the conserved cysteine through the conserved F or W. Each record gives: D gene, J gene, V gene, CDR3 protein. A D gene is named only where the DNA matches it firmly.

>TRBD1|TRBJ2-2|TRBV5-1
CASSQTGGISGELFF
>TRBD2|TRBJ2-7|TRBV2
CASSGTSGRGPYEQYF
>NA|TRBJ1-2|TRBV20-1
CSALDGYTF
>NA|TRBJ1-2|TRBV5-1
CASRAVQGPSSGYTF
>TRBD1|TRBJ2-3|TRBV5-6
CASSNRGGTDTQYF
>TRBD1|TRBJ1-2|TRBV24-1
CATSDPRQGSDYGYTF
>NA|TRBJ1-2|TRBV10-3
CAIRDPGQFVGGYTF
>NA|TRBJ1-2|TRBV2
CASSFSSGSGGYTF
>NA|TRBJ1-6|TRBV10-2
CASSEQGRLYNSPLHF
>TRBD1|TRBJ2-2|TRBV5-1
CASSLGGRDRGTGELFF
>NA|TRBJ2-2|TRBV2
CASRIRTDTGELFF
>NA|TRBJ2-3|TRBV5-1
CASSSSGPEDTQYF
>NA|TRBJ2-7|TRBV30
CASQGLYEQYF
>NA|TRBJ1-1|TRBV11-3
CASSLYRNTEAFF
>TRBD2|TRBJ2-5|TRBV7-2
CASSRRGGETQYF
>TRBD1|TRBJ2-1|TRBV18
CASSAVFAGTDYNEQFF
>TRBD1|TRBJ2-7|TRBV5-1
CASSRGDRDSYEQYF
>TRBD2|TRBJ2-5|TRBV7-8
CASSFALFGTSGRTQETQYF
>TRBD1|TRBJ2-5|TRBV18
CASSPHRPSGGAEETQYF
>NA|TRBJ2-7|TRBV5-1
CASSLAPGFPSEQYF
>NA|TRBJ1-1|TRBV6-4
CASSKDRLNTEAFF
>NA|TRBJ2-6|TRBV21-1
CASSKEGLTGASGANVLTF
>NA|TRBJ1-6|TRBV6-4
CASRDLSSYNSPLHF
>TRBD1|TRBJ2-2|TRBV9
CASSVGSGTGSDGELFF